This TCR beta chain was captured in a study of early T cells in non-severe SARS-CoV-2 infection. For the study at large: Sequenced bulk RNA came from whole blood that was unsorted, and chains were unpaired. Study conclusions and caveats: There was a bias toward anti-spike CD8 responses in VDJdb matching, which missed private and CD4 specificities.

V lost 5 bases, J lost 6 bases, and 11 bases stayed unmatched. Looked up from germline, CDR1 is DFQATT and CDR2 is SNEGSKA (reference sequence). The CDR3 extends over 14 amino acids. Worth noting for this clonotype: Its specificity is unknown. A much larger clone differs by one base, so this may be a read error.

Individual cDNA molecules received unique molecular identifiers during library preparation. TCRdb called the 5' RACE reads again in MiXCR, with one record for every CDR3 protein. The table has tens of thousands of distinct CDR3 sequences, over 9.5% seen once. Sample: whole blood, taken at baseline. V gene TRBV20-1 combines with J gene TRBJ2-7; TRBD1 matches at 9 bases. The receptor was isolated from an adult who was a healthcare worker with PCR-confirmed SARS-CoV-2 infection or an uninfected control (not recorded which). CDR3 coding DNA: TGCAGTGCTGGGGGACAGGGAAACCCCTGCGAGCAGTACTTC. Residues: CSAGGQGNPCEQYF.